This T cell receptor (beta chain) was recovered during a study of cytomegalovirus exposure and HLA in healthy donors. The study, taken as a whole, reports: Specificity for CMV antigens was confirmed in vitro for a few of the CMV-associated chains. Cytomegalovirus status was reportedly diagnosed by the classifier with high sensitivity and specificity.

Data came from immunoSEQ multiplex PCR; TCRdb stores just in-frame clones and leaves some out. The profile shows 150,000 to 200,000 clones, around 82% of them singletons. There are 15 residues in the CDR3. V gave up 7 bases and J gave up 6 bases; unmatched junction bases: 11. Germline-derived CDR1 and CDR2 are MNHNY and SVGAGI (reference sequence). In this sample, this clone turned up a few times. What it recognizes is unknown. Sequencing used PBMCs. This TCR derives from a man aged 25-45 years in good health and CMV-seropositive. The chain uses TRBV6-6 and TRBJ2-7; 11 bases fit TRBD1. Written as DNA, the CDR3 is TGTGCCAGCACCCCAGGGACAGGGGGTTCGGGCGAGCAGTACTTC. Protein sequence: CASTPGTGGSGEQYF.